This T cell receptor beta chain was observed in a study of blood T cell repertoires in COVID-19. Study in general: Samples came from the United States, Italy and Spain, spanning acute and convalescent COVID-19.

TCRdb's copy holds only in-frame clones and misses some; the assay was immunoSEQ multiplex PCR. The table records 110,000 or so clones, 80% to 90% of them present only once. In this sample, this clone turned up once. Germline V gives CDR1 SEHNR, CDR2 FQNEAQ (reference sequence). This CDR3 is 15 amino acids long. With 1 base removed from V and 1 base from J, the gap between germline ends came to 10 bases. The sequence derives from a woman between 45 and 60 years old with acute or convalescent COVID-19. Sequencing was carried out using peripheral blood. The chain couples TRBV7-9 to TRBJ1-1; the D is unclear. The CDR3 region has the DNA TGTGCCAGCAGCTTAGGTGTGTTGGCGAACACTGAAGCTTTCTTT. It translates to CASSLGVLANTEAFF. Using reference TRBV7-9 and TRBJ1-1 for the parts outside the CDR3, the full variable domain is DTGVSQNPRHKITKRGQNVTFRCDPISEHNRLYWYRQTLGQGPEFLTYFQNEAQLEKSRLLSDRFSAERPKGSFSTLEIQRTEQGDSAMYLCASSLGVLANTEAFFGQGTRLTVV.